This T cell receptor beta chain was captured by sequencing in a study of T-cell reconstitution after alpha-beta-depleted transplantation in children. The germline gives CDR1 LGHDT, CDR2 YNNKEL (reference sequence). The CDR3 contains 13 residues. Trimming removed 4 bases from V and 1 base from J, with 8 bases in between. Preparation of the TCRbeta library was carried out with unique molecular identifiers. TCRdb re-derived calls from the PCR reads in MiXCR, one entry per CDR3 protein. Among 200,000 to 300,000 distinct CDR3 sequences listed, more than 10% were seen once. The origin of this receptor is a human donor who donated a stem cell graft to a child with acute lymphoblastic leukemia. This chain connects TRBV3-1 to TRBJ2-7; D is ambiguous. Sequencing was performed on PBMCs from the stem cell graft donor, taken from the stem cell graft. The CDR3 nucleotides are TGTGCCAGCAGCCCCTCTCGATCCTACGAGCAGTACTTC. Translation: CASSPSRSYEQYF.